This record looks at one T cell receptor beta chain sequence and its context. Antigen: not known. CDR3 length: 15 residues. V lost 3 bases and J lost 4, with 14 bases in between. Each sample had at least 6.5 million PBMCs isolated. This entry belongs to a study of blood T cells in healthy people across ages. Whole-study results and caveats: Long-lived donors carried more naive CD4+ cells and greater diversity than aged donors.

A J-beta primer mix and a sample-barcoded 5' primer were used in a second PCR of about 6 to 12 cycles. TCRdb re-called the 5' RACE reads with MiXCR, one entry per CDR3 protein. Here the sample spans under 1,000,000 distinct CDR3 sequences, roughly 34% being singletons. The chain links TRBV12-3 or TRBV12-4 to TRBJ2-3; possibly TRBD1 or TRBD2 for D (5 bases each). This TCR derives from a man between 18 and 29 years old in good health. The sequencing input was blood. The CDR3 coding sequence is TGTGCCAGCAGTTTGTCCAGAGGGGCATCAGATACGCAGTATTTT. This codes for CASSLSRGASDTQYF.